The 25 T cell receptor beta chains below come from one sample, sequenced in a study of CD8 T cells in Susac syndrome. About 0.5 to 1 ug RNA was reverse transcribed with random hexamers. TCRdb re-derived calls from the immunoSEQ multiplex PCR reads in MiXCR, one entry per CDR3 protein. The sample holds approximately 170,000 distinct CDR3 sequences, 90% to 95% seen once. What was sequenced was CD4+ T cells from PBMCs. These receptors were taken from a human donor in good health.

The J gene is TRBJ2-7, the V gene TRBV30; no reliable D call. The CDR3 is 12 amino acids. Trimming took off 0 bases at V and 7 bases at J, with 10 bases between the two ends. Per the germline V gene, CDR1 is GTSNPN and CDR2 is SVGIG (reference sequence). The CDR3 region has the DNA TGTGCCTGGAGTGTACCGGGTCCGGAGCAGTACTTC. It is translated as CAWSVPGPEQYF.

This chain connects TRBV10-3 to TRBJ2-7, with D maybe TRBD1 (5 bases). Trimming cost V 3 bases and J 5 bases, with 17 bases left between them. The CDR3 contains 15 residues. Germline-derived CDR1 and CDR2 are ENHRY and SYGVKD. Here the CDR3 DNA reads TGTGCCATCAGTGATGACAGAAATTCAGAGAACGAGCAGTACTTC. As protein: CAISDDRNSENEQYF.

The chain recombines TRBV2 with TRBJ2-7; D might be TRBD2 (5 bases). There are 11 residues in the CDR3. V shed 4 bases and J shed 10 bases, with 11 bases lying between them. From germline, CDR1 is SNHLY and CDR2 FYNNEI. The CDR3 region is CASSVTRNQYF. The CDR3 nucleotides read TGTGCCAGCAGTGTCACTAGGAACCAGTACTTC.

This clonotype was observed a single time. V and J are TRBV5-1 and TRBJ2-5; D is perhaps TRBD1 (6 bases). The CDR3 is 15 amino acids. The germline V gene encodes CDR1 SGHRS and CDR2 YFSETQ. Trimming left V 3 bases short and J 5 bases short, with 17 bases between. The CDR3 is CASSSGTGFGETQYF. DNA of the CDR3: TGCGCCAGCAGCTCAGGAACAGGGTTTGGGGAGACCCAGTACTTC.

The V gene is TRBV20-1, the J gene TRBJ2-3; D is unresolved. Trimming took off 0 bases at V and 6 bases at J, with 13 bases between the two ends. Germline assignment: CDR1 DFQATT and CDR2 SNEGSKA (reference sequence). There are 14 residues in the CDR3. In DNA, the CDR3 is TGCAGTGCTAGAGATAGGGTTCTGTGGGATACGCAGTATTTT. Amino acids: CSARDRVLWDTQYF.

V gene TRBV5-1 combines with J gene TRBJ2-3; D possibly uses TRBD1 or TRBD2 (5 bases each). Deletions cut 2 bases from V and 4 bases from J, with 14 bases between. From germline, CDR1 is SGHRS and CDR2 YFSETQ. CDR3 length: 15 amino acids. The CDR3 loop is CASSFNGGAADTQYF. CDR3 DNA sequence: TGCGCCAGCAGCTTTAATGGGGGAGCGGCAGATACGCAGTATTTT.

This clonotype came up once. The chain uses TRBV3-1 and TRBJ2-1, with TRBD2 matching 15 bases. The CDR3 runs 15 residues. Per the germline V gene, CDR1 is LGHDT and CDR2 is YNNKEL (reference sequence). The ends lost 6 bases at V and 9 bases at J; junction bases unmatched: 6. The CDR3 reads CASSLRTSGGVEQFF. DNA for the CDR3: TGTGCCAGCAGTCTAAGGACTAGCGGGGGGGTTGAGCAGTTCTTC.

The gene calls are TRBV20-1 and TRBJ2-1; 7 bases map to TRBD2. The junction had 16 bases not matched to a gene; V was cut back by 7 bases and J by 7 bases. CDR3 length: 15 amino acids. Germline values: CDR1 DFQATT, CDR2 SNEGSKA (reference sequence). Here the CDR3 DNA reads TGCAGTGACCACCTGATGGCGGGAGTGGGGAATGAGCAGTTCTTC. It yields the protein CSDHLMAGVGNEQFF.

The CDR3 is CSVRTSPIREQFF. The CDR3 DNA is TGCAGCGTCCGGACTAGCCCCATACGTGAGCAGTTCTTC. The gene calls are TRBV29-1 and TRBJ2-1; 8 bases align to TRBD2. The CDR3 has 13 amino acids. Germline V gene sequence: CDR1 SQVTM, CDR2 ANQGSEA. V trimming: 6 bases; J trimming: 9 bases; junction bases outside the gene matches: 10.

The chain links TRBV20-1 to TRBJ2-3, with D possibly being TRBD1 (5 bases). Trimming cost V 2 bases and J 0 bases, with 12 bases left between them. Germline assignment: CDR1 DFQATT and CDR2 SNEGSKA (reference sequence). The CDR3 loop spans 15 amino acids. The CDR3 loop reads CSARKTVGSTDTQYF. In DNA form, the CDR3 reads TGCAGTGCTAGAAAGACAGTTGGTAGCACAGATACGCAGTATTTT.

The J gene is TRBJ2-7, the V gene TRBV7-8, with 8 bases aligning to TRBD2. Trimming at V came to 6 bases and at J to 1 base, leaving 11 bases not matched to a gene. In germline, CDR1 is SGHVS, CDR2 FQNEAQ. The CDR3 consists of 16 residues. The CDR3 DNA reads as TGTGCCAGCAGTTTTGAGACTAGCGCCTCATCCTACGAGCAGTACTTC. Translated: CASSFETSASSYEQYF. Based on the CDR3 plus reference TRBV7-8 and TRBJ2-7, the full variable domain is GAGVSQSPRYKVAKRGQDVALRCDPISGHVSLFWYQQALGQGPEFLTYFQNEAQLDKSGLPSDRFFAERPEGSVSTLKIQRTQQEDSAVYLCASSFETSASSYEQYFGPGTRLTVT.

The chain combines TRBV5-1 with TRBJ2-2; D possibly matches TRBD1 or TRBD2 (5 bases each). Germline CDR1 and CDR2: SGHRS and YFSETQ. The CDR3 is made up of 20 amino acids. V shed 4 bases and J shed 0 bases, with 25 bases lying between them. The CDR3 loop is CASSQILVATGTSNTGELFF. The CDR3 bases are TGCGCCAGCAGCCAGATCTTAGTAGCCACCGGGACCTCGAACACCGGGGAGCTGTTTTTT.

V is TRBV30 and J is TRBJ2-3; the D gene is possibly TRBD1 (6 bases). The V end was cut by 3 bases, the J end by 2 bases, with 9 bases between. Germline V lookup: CDR1 GTSNPN, CDR2 SVGIG (reference sequence). The CDR3 sequence is 13 residues long. The CDR3 is CAWSRGFTDTQYF. The CDR3 DNA reads TGTGCCTGGAGCAGGGGATTCACAGATACGCAGTATTTT.

J is TRBJ2-1 and V is TRBV10-3; maybe TRBD2 (5 bases). V lost 0 bases and J 5 bases, leaving 11 bases between the germline ends. CDR1 ENHRY and CDR2 SYGVKD come from the germline V gene. The CDR3 spans 15 residues. This CDR3 reads CAISESREGDNEQFF. The CDR3 DNA reads as TGTGCCATCAGTGAGTCCCGCGAGGGAGACAATGAGCAGTTCTTC.

The chain couples TRBV20-1 to TRBJ2-3, with TRBD2 matching 13 bases. The junction had 4 bases not matched to a gene; V was cut back by 6 bases and J by 1 base. The germline CDR1 and CDR2 sequences are DFQATT and SNEGSKA (reference sequence). The CDR3 has 15 residues. CDR3 sequence reads: CSATSGRAGTDTQYF. The CDR3 coding sequence is TGCAGTGCAACTAGCGGGAGGGCTGGCACAGATACGCAGTATTTT.

The rearrangement links TRBV5-1 to TRBJ2-2, with TRBD1 as a possible D gene (6 bases). Per the germline V gene, CDR1 is SGHRS and CDR2 is YFSETQ. The CDR3 has 14 residues. Trimming pared 0 bases from V and 7 bases from J, leaving 10 bases between. The CDR3 DNA is TGCGCCAGCAGCTTGGTACAGGGTCTCGGGGAGCTGTTTTTT. Amino acids: CASSLVQGLGELFF. Full variable domain (missing parts from reference TRBV5-1 and TRBJ2-2): KAGVTQTPRYLIKTRGQQVTLSCSPISGHRSVSWYQQTPGQGLQFLFEYFSETQRNKGNFPGRFSGRQFSNSRSEMNVSTLELGDSALYLCASSLVQGLGELFFGEGSRLTVL.

The rearrangement links TRBV5-1 to TRBJ2-1; 10 bases fit TRBD2. Trimming at V came to 0 bases and at J to 0 bases, leaving 3 bases not matched to a gene. In germline, CDR1 is SGHRS, CDR2 YFSETQ. The CDR3 totals 17 residues. CDR3 sequence (DNA): TGCGCCAGCAGCTTGGCCCGGACTAGCGGCTCCTACAATGAGCAGTTCTTC. As protein: CASSLARTSGSYNEQFF.

V gene TRBV7-2 combines with J gene TRBJ2-4; 12 bases map to TRBD1. Germline V gene lookup returns CDR1 SGHTA and CDR2 FQGNSA. Losses at the gene ends were 3 bases for V and 12 bases for J; bases not matched to a gene: 9. The CDR3 extends over 15 amino acids. The CDR3 protein is CASSFAGQGAISQYF. The CDR3 DNA is TGTGCCAGCAGCTTCGCGGGACAGGGGGCGATAAGTCAGTACTTC.

This sequence joins TRBV9 and TRBJ2-2, with D unclear. Trimming removed 0 bases at V and 16 bases at J, with 13 bases between. The V gene's germline CDR1 is SGDLS and CDR2 YYNGEE. CDR3 size: 12 residues. This CDR3 is CASSVGSGHAFF. DNA of the CDR3: TGTGCCAGCAGCGTAGGCTCCGGGCACGCGTTTTTT.

J is TRBJ2-7 and V is TRBV19; 8 bases align to TRBD1. The CDR3 loop spans 13 amino acids. With 3 bases clipped from V and 5 bases from J, the junction kept 3 bases outside the gene matches. Germline V gene data show CDR1 as LNHDA and CDR2 as SQIVND (reference sequence). This CDR3 reads CASSIDRGHEQYF. The CDR3 DNA reads as TGTGCCAGTAGTATTGACAGGGGCCACGAGCAGTACTTC.

This clonotype was seen a single time. V usage is TRBV7-8 and J usage is TRBJ1-2; D is uncertain. CDR1 and CDR2 from the germline V gene are SGHVS and FQNEAQ. V was trimmed by 4 bases and J by 0 bases, leaving 15 bases between them. This CDR3 contains 16 residues. The CDR3 nucleotides are TGTGCCAGCAGCTCCCAGACGGGAAAGACTAACTATGGCTACACCTTC. Translating gives CASSSQTGKTNYGYTF. Filled out from reference TRBV7-8 and TRBJ1-2, the complete variable domain reads GAGVSQSPRYKVAKRGQDVALRCDPISGHVSLFWYQQALGQGPEFLTYFQNEAQLDKSGLPSDRFFAERPEGSVSTLKIQRTQQEDSAVYLCASSSQTGKTNYGYTFGSGTRLTVV.

The rearrangement uses TRBV12-3 or TRBV12-4 and TRBJ1-5; unclear D gene. The CDR3 has 15 amino acids. With 3 bases removed from V and 0 bases from J, the gap between germline ends came to 9 bases. The CDR3 DNA reads TGTGCCAGCAGTTTGGAGAATCATAGCAATCAGCCCCAGCATTTT. Encoded protein: CASSLENHSNQPQHF.

The rearrangement uses TRBV5-1 and TRBJ2-2, with D perhaps matching TRBD1 or TRBD2 (5 bases each). Looked up from germline, CDR1 is SGHRS and CDR2 is YFSETQ. V lost 4 bases and J lost 5, with 21 bases in between. CDR3 size: 17 residues. CDR3 loop: CASSPGTASPGTGELFF. The CDR3 bases are TGCGCCAGCAGCCCCGGGACGGCCTCCCCTGGGACCGGGGAGCTGTTTTTT.

The genes are TRBV3-1 and TRBJ1-6; D possibly corresponds to TRBD1 (6 bases). CDR1 LGHDT and CDR2 YNNKEL come from the germline V gene (reference sequence). Trimming took 1 base from V and 9 from J, leaving 16 bases between them. The CDR3 covers 16 residues. In DNA, the CDR3 is TGTGCCAGCAGCCAAGGAGATCGCAGGGGAGGTTCACCCCTCCACTTT. It encodes CASSQGDRRGGSPLHF.

This chain connects TRBV7-3 to TRBJ2-2; TRBD1 matches 8 bases. The CDR3 spans 15 residues. The ends lost 5 bases at V and 6 bases at J; junction bases unmatched: 8. Germline-derived CDR1 and CDR2 are SGHTA and FQGTGA. The CDR3 spells CASSPGQAWSGELFF. CDR3 DNA: TGTGCCAGCAGCCCGGGACAGGCATGGTCCGGGGAGCTGTTTTTT.